The rows below give T cell receptor beta chains drawn from one sample of a study of OX40 agonist ivuxolimab in advanced cancers. Sequencing used immunoSEQ multiplex PCR; TCRdb keeps in-frame clones, though not all of them. The sample records about 88,000 clones, approximately 85% being singletons. The starting material was CD4+ or CD8+ T cells sorted from blood, obtained in a trial of the OX40 agonist ivuxolimab. The receptors here all came from an adult with an advanced solid tumor such as melanoma, head and neck, liver or kidney cancer. CDR3s include the opening cysteine and the closing phenylalanine or tryptophan. Fields, in order: D gene, CDR3 length, V gene, clone size, J gene, CDR3 protein, CDR3 DNA. D genes are given only for firm matches. Clone size appears in some rows only: once, few, many, or a class for an expanded clone.

d_gene: TRBD1; len: 16; v_gene: TRBV15; abundance: NA; j_gene: TRBJ2-5; CDR3aa: CATSGHRDRGVETQYF; CDR3nt: TGTGCCACCAGCGGACACCGGGACAGGGGAGTAGAGACCCAGTACTTC
d_gene: NA; len: 17; v_gene: TRBV5-1; abundance: NA; j_gene: TRBJ1-4; CDR3aa: CASSPRAAGGTNEKLFF; CDR3nt: TGCGCCAGCAGCCCAAGGGCGGCGGGAGGGACTAATGAAAAACTGTTTTTT
d_gene: TRBD1; len: 14; v_gene: TRBV30; abundance: few; j_gene: TRBJ1-1; CDR3aa: CAWSVDRGNTEAFF; CDR3nt: TGTGCCTGGAGTGTCGACAGGGGGAACACTGAAGCTTTCTTT
d_gene: TRBD1; len: 15; v_gene: TRBV6-6; abundance: NA; j_gene: TRBJ2-7; CDR3aa: CASSTRGDRGYEQYF; CDR3nt: TGTGCCAGCAGTACCCGAGGGGACAGGGGCTACGAGCAGTACTTC
d_gene: NA; len: 13; v_gene: TRBV2; abundance: once; j_gene: TRBJ2-7; CDR3aa: CASSEAGPYEQYF; CDR3nt: TGTGCCAGCAGTGAAGCAGGACCCTACGAGCAGTACTTC
d_gene: NA; len: 12; v_gene: TRBV19; abundance: NA; j_gene: TRBJ1-5; CDR3aa: CASSMGGQPQHF; CDR3nt: TGTGCCAGTAGTATGGGGGGGCAGCCCCAGCATTTT
d_gene: TRBD2; len: 17; v_gene: TRBV7-8; abundance: few; j_gene: TRBJ2-1; CDR3aa: CASSPPLRLAGAQSRFF; CDR3nt: TGTGCCAGCAGCCCCCCCTTAAGACTAGCGGGAGCCCAATCGAGGTTCTTC
d_gene: NA; len: 14; v_gene: TRBV7-3; abundance: NA; j_gene: TRBJ2-5; CDR3aa: CASSYPGTRETQYF; CDR3nt: TGTGCCAGCAGCTATCCCGGGACCCGAGAGACCCAGTACTTC
d_gene: TRBD2; len: 16; v_gene: TRBV5-1; abundance: NA; j_gene: TRBJ2-5; CDR3aa: CASSPGLAGGFKTQYF; CDR3nt: TGCGCCAGCAGCCCAGGACTAGCGGGGGGGTTCAAGACCCAGTACTTC
d_gene: NA; len: 13; v_gene: TRBV10-2; abundance: NA; j_gene: TRBJ1-1; CDR3aa: CASSDPNRNWAFF; CDR3nt: TGCGCCAGCAGTGACCCGAACCGGAACTGGGCTTTCTTT
d_gene: NA; len: 14; v_gene: TRBV18; abundance: NA; j_gene: TRBJ1-2; CDR3aa: CASSPTGANYGYTF; CDR3nt: TGTGCCAGCTCACCGACAGGAGCGAACTATGGCTACACCTTC
d_gene: TRBD2; len: 19; v_gene: TRBV4-3; abundance: NA; j_gene: TRBJ2-3; CDR3aa: CASSQDVLAGARPPDTQYF; CDR3nt: TGCGCCAGCAGCCAAGATGTCCTAGCGGGAGCAAGGCCCCCAGATACGCAGTATTTT
d_gene: NA; len: 13; v_gene: TRBV5-4; abundance: once; j_gene: TRBJ2-4; CDR3aa: CAAGGDVGNIQYF; CDR3nt: TGTGCCGCTGGCGGGGACGTCGGAAACATTCAGTACTTC
d_gene: NA; len: 15; v_gene: TRBV2; abundance: NA; j_gene: TRBJ2-7; CDR3aa: CASSESPVSRDEQYF; CDR3nt: TGTGCCAGCAGTGAATCCCCTGTCAGTAGGGACGAGCAGTACTTC
d_gene: TRBD2; len: 16; v_gene: TRBV7-2; abundance: NA; j_gene: TRBJ2-7; CDR3aa: CASSLSSSGSSYEQYF; CDR3nt: TGTGCCAGCAGCCTAAGTAGTAGCGGGAGCTCCTACGAGCAGTACTTC
d_gene: NA; len: 9; v_gene: TRBV20-1; abundance: few; j_gene: TRBJ2-7; CDR3aa: CTHWVGQYF; CDR3nt: TGCACCCATTGGGTGGGGCAGTACTTC
d_gene: TRBD1; len: 15; v_gene: TRBV5-1; abundance: NA; j_gene: TRBJ1-2; CDR3aa: CASSVDRVSFGGYTF; CDR3nt: TGCGCCAGCAGCGTCGACAGGGTTTCCTTTGGTGGCTACACCTTC
d_gene: NA; len: 14; v_gene: TRBV14; abundance: NA; j_gene: TRBJ2-1; CDR3aa: CASSQDPLYNEQFF; CDR3nt: TGTGCCAGCAGCCAAGATCCCCTTTACAATGAGCAGTTCTTC
d_gene: NA; len: 12; v_gene: TRBV10-3; abundance: NA; j_gene: TRBJ2-7; CDR3aa: CAISGGGYEQYF; CDR3nt: TGTGCCATCAGTGGGGGAGGATACGAGCAGTACTTC
d_gene: TRBD1; len: 15; v_gene: TRBV7-9; abundance: NA; j_gene: TRBJ2-3; CDR3aa: CASSLARGRTDTQYF; CDR3nt: TGTGCCAGCAGCTTAGCCAGGGGGCGCACAGATACGCAGTATTTT
d_gene: NA; len: 13; v_gene: TRBV7-9; abundance: NA; j_gene: TRBJ1-5; CDR3aa: CASSRTENQPQHF; CDR3nt: TGTGCCAGCAGCAGGACAGAGAATCAGCCCCAGCATTTT
d_gene: TRBD1; len: 15; v_gene: TRBV2; abundance: NA; j_gene: TRBJ2-2; CDR3aa: CASRGTGGSTGELFF; CDR3nt: TGTGCCAGCAGGGGGACAGGGGGCAGCACCGGGGAGCTGTTTTTT
d_gene: NA; len: 14; v_gene: TRBV29-1; abundance: NA; j_gene: TRBJ2-2; CDR3aa: CSASDTSATGELFF; CDR3nt: TGCAGCGCTTCGGACACTTCCGCTACCGGGGAGCTGTTTTTT
d_gene: NA; len: 15; v_gene: TRBV28; abundance: NA; j_gene: TRBJ2-1; CDR3aa: CASSMVQMVLSPQFF; CDR3nt: TGTGCCAGCAGTATGGTCCAGATGGTCCTCAGCCCCCAGTTCTTC
d_gene: NA; len: 15; v_gene: TRBV5-5; abundance: NA; j_gene: TRBJ1-1; CDR3aa: CASSLAPTGNTEAFF; CDR3nt: TGTGCCAGCAGCTTGGCCCCCACGGGGAACACTGAAGCTTTCTTT
d_gene: NA; len: 13; v_gene: TRBV6-1; abundance: NA; j_gene: TRBJ1-5; CDR3aa: CASSGNSYQPQHF; CDR3nt: TGTGCCAGCAGTGGTAACAGCTATCAGCCCCAGCATTTT